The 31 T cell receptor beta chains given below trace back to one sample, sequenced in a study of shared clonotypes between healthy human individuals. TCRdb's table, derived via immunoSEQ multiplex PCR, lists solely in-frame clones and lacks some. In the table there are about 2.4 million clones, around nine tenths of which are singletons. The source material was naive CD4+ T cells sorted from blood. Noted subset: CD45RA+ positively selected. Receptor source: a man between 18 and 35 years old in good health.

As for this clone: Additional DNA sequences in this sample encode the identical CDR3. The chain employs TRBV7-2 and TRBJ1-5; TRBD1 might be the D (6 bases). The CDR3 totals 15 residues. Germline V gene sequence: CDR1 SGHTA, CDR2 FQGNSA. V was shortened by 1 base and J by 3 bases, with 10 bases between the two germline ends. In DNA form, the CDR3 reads TGTGCCAGCAGCTTAGTAGGGGGGCTCAATCAGCCCCAGCATTTT. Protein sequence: CASSLVGGLNQPQHF.

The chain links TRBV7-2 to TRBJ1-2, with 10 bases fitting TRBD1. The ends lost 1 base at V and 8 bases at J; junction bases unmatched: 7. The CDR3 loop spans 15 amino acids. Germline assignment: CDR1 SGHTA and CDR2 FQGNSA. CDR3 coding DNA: TGTGCCAGCAGCTTAGAGGTGACAGGGGGCGGCGGCTACACCTTC. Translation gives CASSLEVTGGGGYTF.

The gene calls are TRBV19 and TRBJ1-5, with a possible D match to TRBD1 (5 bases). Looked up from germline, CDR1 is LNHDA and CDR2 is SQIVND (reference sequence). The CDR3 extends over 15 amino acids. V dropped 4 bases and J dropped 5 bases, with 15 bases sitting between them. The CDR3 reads CASSTRVGGDQPQHF. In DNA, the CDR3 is TGTGCCAGTAGTACCCGGGTTGGGGGGGATCAGCCCCAGCATTTT.

The CDR3 spells CASRDSYEQYF. The CDR3 DNA sequence: TGTGCCAGTAGGGACAGCTACGAGCAGTACTTC. V usage is TRBV19 and J usage is TRBJ2-7; weak D call: TRBD1 (6 bases). Trimming took 6 bases from V and 3 from J, leaving 6 bases between them. Germline assignment: CDR1 LNHDA and CDR2 SQIVND (reference sequence). The CDR3 covers 11 residues.

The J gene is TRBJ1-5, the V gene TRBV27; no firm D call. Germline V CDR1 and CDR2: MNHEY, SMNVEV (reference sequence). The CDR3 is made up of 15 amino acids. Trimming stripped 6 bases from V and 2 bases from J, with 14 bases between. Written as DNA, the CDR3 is TGTGCCAGCAGACCCTCGGCAGCCGGCAATCAGCCCCAGCATTTT. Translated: CASRPSAAGNQPQHF.

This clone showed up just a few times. The CDR3 bases are TGTGCCAGCAGCCGACAGGGGACTCAGCCCCAGCATTTT. This codes for CASSRQGTQPQHF. The chain has TRBV6-5 and TRBJ1-5, with TRBD1 matching 8 bases. This CDR3 is built from 13 residues. Germline CDR1 MNHEY, CDR2 SVGAGI. V was pared by 6 bases and J by 6 bases, with 4 bases of the junction left unmatched.

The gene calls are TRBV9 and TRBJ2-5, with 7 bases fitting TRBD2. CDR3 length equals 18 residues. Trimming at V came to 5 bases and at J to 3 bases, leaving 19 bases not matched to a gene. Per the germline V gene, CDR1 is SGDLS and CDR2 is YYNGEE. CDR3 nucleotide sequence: TGTGCCAGCAGTAGACAAACGGCGACCGGGACTACTAAAGAGACCCAGTACTTC. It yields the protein CASSRQTATGTTKETQYF.

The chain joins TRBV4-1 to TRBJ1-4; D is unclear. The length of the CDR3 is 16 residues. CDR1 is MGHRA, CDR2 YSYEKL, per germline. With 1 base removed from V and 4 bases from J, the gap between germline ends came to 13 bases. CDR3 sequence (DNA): TGCGCCAGCAGCCAAGGGAGTCACGGCGGTAATGAAAAACTGTTTTTT. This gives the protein CASSQGSHGGNEKLFF.

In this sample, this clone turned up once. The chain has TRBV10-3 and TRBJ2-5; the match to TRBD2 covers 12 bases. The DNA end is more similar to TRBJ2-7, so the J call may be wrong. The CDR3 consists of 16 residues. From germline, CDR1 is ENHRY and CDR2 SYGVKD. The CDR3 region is CAISEPGLAGSYEQYF. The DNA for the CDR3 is TGTGCCATCAGTGAGCCGGGACTAGCGGGCTCCTACGAGCAGTACTTC.

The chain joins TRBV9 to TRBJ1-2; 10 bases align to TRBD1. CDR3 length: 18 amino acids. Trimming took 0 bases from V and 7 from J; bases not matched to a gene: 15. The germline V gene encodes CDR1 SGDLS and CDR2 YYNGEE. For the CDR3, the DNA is TGTGCCAGCAGCGTAGGACCGACAGGGGGCGGCGGAAGGTTTGGCTACACCTTC. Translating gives CASSVGPTGGGGRFGYTF.

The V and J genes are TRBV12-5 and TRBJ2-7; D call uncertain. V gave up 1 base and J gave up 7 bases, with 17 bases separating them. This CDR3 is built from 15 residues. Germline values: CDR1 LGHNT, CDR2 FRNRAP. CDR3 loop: CASGLGSGGVGEQYF. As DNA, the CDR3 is TGTGCTAGTGGTTTGGGGTCGGGCGGTGTTGGGGAGCAGTACTTC.

CDR3 protein: CASSPDGRENRKLFF. CDR3 DNA: TGCGCCAGCAGCCCCGATGGCAGGGAGAATCGAAAACTGTTTTTT. The V call is TRBV5-1, the J call TRBJ1-4; tentative D call: TRBD1 (5 bases). Germline V gene lookup returns CDR1 SGHRS and CDR2 YFSETQ. CDR3 size: 15 residues. V shed 4 bases and J shed 10 bases, with 20 bases lying between them.

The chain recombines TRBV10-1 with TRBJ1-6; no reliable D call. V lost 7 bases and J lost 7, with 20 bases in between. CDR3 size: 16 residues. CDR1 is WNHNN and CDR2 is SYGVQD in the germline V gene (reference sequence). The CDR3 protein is CASKREAPWPNSPLHF. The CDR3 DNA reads TGCGCCAGCAAAAGGGAAGCCCCCTGGCCCAATTCACCCCTCCACTTT.

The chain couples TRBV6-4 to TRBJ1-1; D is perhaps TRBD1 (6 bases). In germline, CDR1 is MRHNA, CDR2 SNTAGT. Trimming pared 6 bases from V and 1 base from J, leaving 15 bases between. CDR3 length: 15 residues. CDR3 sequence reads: CASRLQGGWNTEAFF. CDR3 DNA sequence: TGTGCCAGCAGACTACAGGGTGGGTGGAACACTGAAGCTTTCTTT.

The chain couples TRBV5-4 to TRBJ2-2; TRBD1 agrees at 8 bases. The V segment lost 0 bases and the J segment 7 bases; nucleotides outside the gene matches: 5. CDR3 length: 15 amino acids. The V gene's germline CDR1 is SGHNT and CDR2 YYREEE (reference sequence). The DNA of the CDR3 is TGTGCCAGCAGCTTGGTGCAGGGGGCAGTCGGGGAGCTGTTTTTT. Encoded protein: CASSLVQGAVGELFF.

The CDR3 here is CASSLGATEAFF. CDR3 nucleotides: TGCGCCAGCAGCTTGGGGGCTACTGAAGCTTTCTTT. The chain couples TRBV5-1 to TRBJ1-1, with D uncertain. CDR1 and CDR2 (germline): SGHRS, YFSETQ. Trimming cost V 0 bases and J 5 bases, with 5 bases left between them. This CDR3 comprises 12 residues.

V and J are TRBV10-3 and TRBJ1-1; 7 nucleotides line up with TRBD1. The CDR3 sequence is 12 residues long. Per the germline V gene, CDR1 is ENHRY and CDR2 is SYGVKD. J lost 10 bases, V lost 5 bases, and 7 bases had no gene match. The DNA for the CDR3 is TGTGCCATCAGTACTGGGACAGAAGGAGCTTTCTTT. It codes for CAISTGTEGAFF.

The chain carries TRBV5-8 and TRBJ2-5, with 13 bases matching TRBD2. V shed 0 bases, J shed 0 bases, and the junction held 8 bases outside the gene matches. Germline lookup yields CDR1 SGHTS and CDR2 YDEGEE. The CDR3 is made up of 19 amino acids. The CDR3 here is CASSLAETSGRADQETQYF. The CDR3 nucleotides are TGTGCCAGCAGCTTGGCCGAAACTAGCGGGAGGGCCGACCAAGAGACCCAGTACTTC.

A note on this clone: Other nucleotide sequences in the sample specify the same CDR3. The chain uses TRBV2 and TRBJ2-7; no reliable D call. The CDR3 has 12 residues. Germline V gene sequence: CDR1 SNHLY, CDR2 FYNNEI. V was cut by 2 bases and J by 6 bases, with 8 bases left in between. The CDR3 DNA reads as TGTGCCAGCAGTGAAATCTCGTCCGAGCAGTACTTC. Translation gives CASSEISSEQYF.

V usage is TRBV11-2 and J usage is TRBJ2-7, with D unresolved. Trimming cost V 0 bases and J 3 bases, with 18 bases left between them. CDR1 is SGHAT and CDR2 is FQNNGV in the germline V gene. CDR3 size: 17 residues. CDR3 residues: CASSLEINRDPIYEQYF. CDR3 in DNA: TGTGCCAGCAGCTTAGAAATTAACAGAGACCCAATCTACGAGCAGTACTTC.

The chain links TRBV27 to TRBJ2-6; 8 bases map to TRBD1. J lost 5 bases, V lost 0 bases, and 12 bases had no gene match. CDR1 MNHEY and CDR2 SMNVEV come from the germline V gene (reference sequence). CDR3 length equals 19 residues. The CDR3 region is CASSLSGGTGTIRANVLTF. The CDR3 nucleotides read TGTGCCAGCAGTTTATCGGGCGGGACAGGCACTATTCGGGCCAACGTCCTGACTTTC. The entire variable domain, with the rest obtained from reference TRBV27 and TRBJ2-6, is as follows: EAQVTQNPRYLITVTGKKLTVTCSQNMNHEYMSWYRQDPGLGLRQIYYSMNVEVTDKGDVPEGYKVSRKEKRNFPLILESPSPNQTSLYFCASSLSGGTGTIRANVLTFGAGSRLTVL.

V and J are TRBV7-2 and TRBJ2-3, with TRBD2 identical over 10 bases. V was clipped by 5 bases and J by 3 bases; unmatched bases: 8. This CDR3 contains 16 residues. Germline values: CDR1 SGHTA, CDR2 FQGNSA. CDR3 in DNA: TGTGCCAGCAGCCCTTGGACTAGCGGTTCTACAGATACGCAGTATTTT. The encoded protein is CASSPWTSGSTDTQYF.

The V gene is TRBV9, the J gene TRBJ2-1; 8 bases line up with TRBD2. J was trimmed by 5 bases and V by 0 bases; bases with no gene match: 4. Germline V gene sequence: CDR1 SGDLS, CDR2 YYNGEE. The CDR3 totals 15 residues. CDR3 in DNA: TGTGCCAGCAGCGTAGTTACTAGCGGACACAATGAGCAGTTCTTC. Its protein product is CASSVVTSGHNEQFF.

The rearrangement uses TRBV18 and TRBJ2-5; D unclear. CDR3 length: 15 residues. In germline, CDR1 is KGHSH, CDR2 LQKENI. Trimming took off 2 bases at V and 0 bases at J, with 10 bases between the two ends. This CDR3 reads CASSPYGQDQETQYF. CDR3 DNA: TGTGCCAGCTCACCATACGGGCAGGACCAAGAGACCCAGTACTTC. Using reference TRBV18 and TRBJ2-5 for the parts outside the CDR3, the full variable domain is NAGVMQNPRHLVRRRGQEARLRCSPMKGHSHVYWYRQLPEEGLKFMVYLQKENIIDESGMPKERFSAEFPKEGPSILRIQQVVRGDSAAYFCASSPYGQDQETQYFGPGTRLLVL.

The CDR3 coding sequence is TGTGCCTGGAGTCCGGACAGGGGGCTGAAGTATGGCTACACCTTC. Translating gives CAWSPDRGLKYGYTF. This rearrangement joins TRBV30 to TRBJ1-2; 11 bases align to TRBD1. The V gene's germline CDR1 is GTSNPN and CDR2 SVGIG (reference sequence). V trimming: 2 bases; J trimming: 5 bases; junction bases outside the gene matches: 7. This CDR3 region has 15 residues.

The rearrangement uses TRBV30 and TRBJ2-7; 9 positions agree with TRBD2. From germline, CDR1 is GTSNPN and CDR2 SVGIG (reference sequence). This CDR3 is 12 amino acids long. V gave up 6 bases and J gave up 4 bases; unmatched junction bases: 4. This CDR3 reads CACSGSPYEQYF. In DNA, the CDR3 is TGTGCCTGTAGCGGGAGCCCTTACGAGCAGTACTTC.

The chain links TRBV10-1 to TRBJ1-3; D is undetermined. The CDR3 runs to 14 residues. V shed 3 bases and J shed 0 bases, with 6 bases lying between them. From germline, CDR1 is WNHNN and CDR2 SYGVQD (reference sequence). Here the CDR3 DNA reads TGCGCCAGCAGTGAAGTAGCCTCTGGAAACACCATATATTTT. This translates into CASSEVASGNTIYF.

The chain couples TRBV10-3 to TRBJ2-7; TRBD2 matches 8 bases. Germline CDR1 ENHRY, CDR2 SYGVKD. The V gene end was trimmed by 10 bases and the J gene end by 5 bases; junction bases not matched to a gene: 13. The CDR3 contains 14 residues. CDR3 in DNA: TGTGCCACAGGGGCGGCGGGAGGCTTCCACGAGCAGTACTTC. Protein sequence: CATGAAGGFHEQYF.

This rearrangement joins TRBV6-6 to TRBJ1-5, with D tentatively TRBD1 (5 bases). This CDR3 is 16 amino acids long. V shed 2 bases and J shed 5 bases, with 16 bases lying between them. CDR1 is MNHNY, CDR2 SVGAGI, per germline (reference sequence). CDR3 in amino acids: CASSYGTGVWDQPQHF. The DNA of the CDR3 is TGTGCCAGCAGTTACGGCACAGGTGTTTGGGATCAGCCCCAGCATTTT.

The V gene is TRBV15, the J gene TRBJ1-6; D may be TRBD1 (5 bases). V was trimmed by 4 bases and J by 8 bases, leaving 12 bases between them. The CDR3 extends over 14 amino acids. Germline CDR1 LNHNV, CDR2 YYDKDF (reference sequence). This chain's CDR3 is CATSTGTGYSPLHF. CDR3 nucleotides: TGTGCCACCAGCACCGGGACGGGCTATTCACCCCTCCACTTT. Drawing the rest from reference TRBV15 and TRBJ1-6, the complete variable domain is DAMVIQNPRYQVTQFGKPVTLSCSQTLNHNVMYWYQQKSSQAPKLLFHYYDKDFNNEADTPDNFQSRRPNTSFCFLDIRSPGLGDTAMYLCATSTGTGYSPLHFGNGTRLTVT.

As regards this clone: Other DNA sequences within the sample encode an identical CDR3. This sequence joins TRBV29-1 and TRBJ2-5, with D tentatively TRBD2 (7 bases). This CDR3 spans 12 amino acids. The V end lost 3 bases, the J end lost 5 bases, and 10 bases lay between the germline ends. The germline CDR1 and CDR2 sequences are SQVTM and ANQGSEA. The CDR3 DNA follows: TGCAGCGTTGATAAGGGGGGGGAGACCCAGTACTTC. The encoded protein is CSVDKGGETQYF.